The sequence of this T cell receptor (beta chain) was determined in a study of T-cell reconstitution after alpha-beta-depleted transplantation in children. Whole-study findings and limits: The main origin of T-cell counts and diversity one year after transplant was newly produced T cells. Some patients' high day-60 TCRbeta diversity was attributed to recipient cells surviving conditioning. About two months after transplant, alpha-beta T cells reportedly came from several hundred expanded graft clones.

Molecular barcoding with unique molecular identifiers was used for the TCRbeta library. TCRdb re-called the PCR reads with MiXCR, one entry per CDR3 protein. The sample lists hundreds of thousands of distinct CDR3 sequences, 10% to 15% occurring once. A note on this clonotype: Its specificity is unknown.

CDR1 and CDR2 (germline): SQVTM, ANQGSEA. V lost 5 bases and J 1 base, leaving 12 bases between the germline ends. The length of the CDR3 is 14 residues. The chain joins TRBV29-1 to TRBJ2-1; no clear D. This TCR came from a male patient aged 10 to 17 who had a stem cell transplant for acute myeloid leukemia, so the T cells may come from the graft donor. The specimen comprised PBMCs, mostly from graft donor cells, sampled 360 days after TCRalphabeta/CD19-depleted stem cell transplant. The chain's CDR3 is CSVQRQFSYNEQFF. CDR3 DNA: TGCAGCGTTCAACGTCAGTTTTCCTACAATGAGCAGTTCTTC.